The 3 T cell receptor beta chains reported below all come from one sample, sequenced in a study of blood T cell repertoires in COVID-19. Generated by immunoSEQ multiplex PCR, the TCRdb table keeps only in-frame clones and is missing some. Among about 42,000 clones listed, around 85% were seen once. Sequencing used peripheral blood. The origin of the receptors is a human donor in a cohort sampled during active COVID-19.

This clone is a singleton in its sample. This rearrangement joins TRBV5-1 to TRBJ2-5, with TRBD1 matching over 8 bases. Germline lookup yields CDR1 SGHRS and CDR2 YFSETQ. The J segment lost 5 bases and the V segment lost 1 base, leaving 4 bases of the junction unmatched. This CDR3 is built from 14 residues. The CDR3 DNA follows: TGCGCCAGCAGCTTGATCACAGGGGGGGAGACCCAGTACTTC. Its protein is CASSLITGGETQYF.

The rearrangement joins TRBV3-1 (or the pseudogene TRBV3-2) to TRBJ2-5; no clear D gene. CDR1 and CDR2 from the germline V gene are LGHDT and YNNKEL (reference sequence). The CDR3 loop spans 10 amino acids. Trimming removed 8 bases from V and 9 bases from J, with 10 bases in between. The CDR3 coding sequence is TGTGCCAGCGGCCCCTCAGCCCAGTACTTC. It codes for CASGPSAQYF.

The chain carries TRBV10-3 and TRBJ2-7; D may be TRBD1 (5 bases). Trimming pared 6 bases from V and 2 bases from J, leaving 11 bases between. CDR3 length: 13 amino acids. Germline values: CDR1 ENHRY, CDR2 SYGVKD. The CDR3 loop reads CAIRGPRAYEQYF. DNA of the CDR3: TGTGCCATCAGGGGGCCACGGGCCTACGAGCAGTACTTC.